A selection of T cell receptor beta chains follows, all from one sample in a study of molecular identifiers for immune sequencing clone quantification. TCRdb passed the PCR reads through MiXCR, listing each CDR3 protein once. The sample records about half a million distinct CDR3 sequences, over 20% being singletons. The sequenced material came from naive CD8+ T cells from blood, with Jurkat cell RNA spiked in. The receptors were gathered from a human donor in good health. Some libraries in this study had Jurkat cell RNA spiked in. Each CDR3 is given with its conserved first and last residue. The D gene is left open where the match is weak. Size values are once, few and many counts, or a class for expanded clones, and some rows have none.

>few|TRBV2|TRBJ1-1|-
TGTGCCAGGGAGGTACGGACCGGGGCGAACACTGAAGCTTTCTTT
CAREVRTGANTEAFF
>many|TRBV12-3/TRBV12-4|TRBJ1-3|TRBD1
TGTGCCAGCAGCCCCGGACAGGGAGACACCATATATTTT
CASSPGQGDTIYF
>-|TRBV9|TRBJ2-7|TRBD1
TGTGCCAGCAGCGGAAGACAGGGGGCGCGGTTCGACGAGCAGTACTTC
CASSGRQGARFDEQYF
>-|TRBV27|TRBJ2-2|-
TGTGCCAGCAGTGGGTTGGGTCCAGCCGGGGAGCTGTTTTTT
CASSGLGPAGELFF
>-|TRBV7-2|TRBJ2-7|-
TGTGCCAGCAGCCGGCCCCAGGATCGAATCTCCTACGGGCAGTACTTC
CASSRPQDRISYGQYF
>-|TRBV6-2/TRBV6-3|TRBJ2-7|-
TGTGCCAGCAGTTACGCAGCCTACGAGCAGTACTTC
CASSYAAYEQYF
>-|TRBV12-3/TRBV12-4|TRBJ2-7|TRBD2
TGTGCCAGCAGTCCCGGTGGACTAGCGGCACCAAGCTCCTACGAGCAGTACTTC
CASSPGGLAAPSSYEQYF
>few|TRBV11-2|TRBJ2-3|TRBD1
TGTGCCAGCAGCTTTCGGACAGGTCGTCCTAGCACAGATACGCAGTATTTT
CASSFRTGRPSTDTQYF
>many|TRBV5-5|TRBJ2-7|-
TGTGCCAGCAGTTTGGCGTCCCCCTACGAGCAGTACTTC
CASSLASPYEQYF
>few|TRBV15|TRBJ1-3|-
TGTGCCACCAGCAGAGAAAAGAACCTTGGAAACACCATATATTTT
CATSREKNLGNTIYF
>few|TRBV30|TRBJ1-1|-
TGTGCCTGGGACCCAGGGCTTTCCGCGACTGAAGCTTTCTTT
CAWDPGLSATEAFF
>-|TRBV19|TRBJ2-5|TRBD1
TGTGCCAGCCAACCCCGGGACAGACAAGAGACCCAGTACTTC
CASQPRDRQETQYF
>-|TRBV15|TRBJ1-1|-
TGTGCCACCAGGGCTTTCATGAACACTGAAGTTTTCTTT
CATRAFMNTEVFF
>-|TRBV6-6|TRBJ2-7|-
TGTGCCAGCAGTTCTCCGGAGGTTACCGACTACGAGCAGTACTTC
CASSSPEVTDYEQYF
>many|TRBV7-3|TRBJ2-6|-
TGTGCCAGTGGCGAGGGGACTGGGGCCAACGTCCTGACTTTC
CASGEGTGANVLTF
>many|TRBV28|TRBJ2-7|TRBD1
TGTGCCAGCAGTTTCAGGGGGCCGACCTACGAGCAGTACTTC
CASSFRGPTYEQYF
>many|TRBV27|TRBJ2-7|-
TGTGCCAGCAGCACACAGGGAGGCTCATACGAGCAGTACTTC
CASSTQGGSYEQYF
>-|TRBV13|TRBJ1-1|TRBD1
TGTGCCAGCAGCTCGGGACAGACTGAAGCTTTCTTT
CASSSGQTEAFF
>many|TRBV13|TRBJ2-3|-
TGTGCCAGCAGCACACAACTCACAGATACGCAGTATTTT
CASSTQLTDTQYF
>many|TRBV20-1|TRBJ2-7|TRBD1
TGCAGTGCTACCACAGGGGCCTACGAGCAGTACTTC
CSATTGAYEQYF
>many|TRBV13|TRBJ2-3|-
TGTGCCACCGGGACTGGAAAAGCAGATACGCAGTATTTT
CATGTGKADTQYF
>many|TRBV28|TRBJ2-7|TRBD2
TGTGCCAGCTGCGCGGGGCTAGCGGGTTACGAGCAGTACTTC
CASCAGLAGYEQYF
>few|TRBV2|TRBJ2-2|-
TGTGCCAGCAGGTCCGGGGAGCTGTTTTTT
CASRSGELFF
>few|TRBV9|TRBJ2-3|TRBD2
TGTGCCAGCAGCTATAGCGGGAGCGGGGCAGATACGCAGTATTTT
CASSYSGSGADTQYF
>many|TRBV7-9|TRBJ2-3|-
TGTGCCAGCAGCTTACCCCTCTGGACCACCAGCACAGATACGCAGTATTTT
CASSLPLWTTSTDTQYF
>many|TRBV28|TRBJ2-2|-
TGTGCCAGCGGGATTCACAGGAACACCGGGGAGCTGTTTTTT
CASGIHRNTGELFF
>many|TRBV24-1|TRBJ2-1|TRBD2
TGTGCCACCACAGCGGGAGGGGCCTATGAGCAGTTCTTC
CATTAGGAYEQFF
>few|TRBV19|TRBJ2-4|TRBD1
TGTGCCAGTAGTTGGGGACAGGACCCCAAAAACATTCAGTACTTC
CASSWGQDPKNIQYF
>many|TRBV5-1|TRBJ2-3|TRBD1
TGCGCCAGCAGCCCTGGACAGGGGTCCGGTACGCAGTATTTT
CASSPGQGSGTQYF
>few|TRBV20-1|TRBJ2-1|-
TGCAGTGGGGAGCGGGTAAATGAGCAGTTCTTC
CSGERVNEQFF
>few|TRBV4-3|TRBJ2-6|TRBD2
TGCGCCAGCAGCCAAGATGGGGGGGCTGGGGCCAACGTCCTGACTTTC
CASSQDGGAGANVLTF
>few|TRBV5-1|TRBJ2-5|TRBD2
TGCGCCAGCAGCTTCCGACTAGCGGGGGGGCCCGGTCAAGAGACCCAGTACTTC
CASSFRLAGGPGQETQYF
>few|TRBV6-5|TRBJ2-1|TRBD1
TGTGCCAGCAGACCGGGACAGGGGATTTTTGCTGAGCAGTTCTTC
CASRPGQGIFAEQFF
>few|TRBV20-1|TRBJ1-6|TRBD1
TGCAGTGCTAGAGATCGGGAGGGACAGATGAATTCACCCCTCCACTTT
CSARDREGQMNSPLHF
>few|TRBV6-1|TRBJ1-5|-
TGTGCCAGCAGTGAAGAATTGACAGAGTATAGCAATCAGCCCCAGCATTTT
CASSEELTEYSNQPQHF
>many|TRBV6-5|TRBJ1-5|TRBD1
TGTGCCAGCAGTTACATACAGGGGTATCAGCCCCAGCATTTT
CASSYIQGYQPQHF
>few|TRBV6-2/TRBV6-3|TRBJ1-4|TRBD1
TGTGCCAGCAGCGAAACATTCCGGGACAGGGACGAAAAACTGTTTTTT
CASSETFRDRDEKLFF